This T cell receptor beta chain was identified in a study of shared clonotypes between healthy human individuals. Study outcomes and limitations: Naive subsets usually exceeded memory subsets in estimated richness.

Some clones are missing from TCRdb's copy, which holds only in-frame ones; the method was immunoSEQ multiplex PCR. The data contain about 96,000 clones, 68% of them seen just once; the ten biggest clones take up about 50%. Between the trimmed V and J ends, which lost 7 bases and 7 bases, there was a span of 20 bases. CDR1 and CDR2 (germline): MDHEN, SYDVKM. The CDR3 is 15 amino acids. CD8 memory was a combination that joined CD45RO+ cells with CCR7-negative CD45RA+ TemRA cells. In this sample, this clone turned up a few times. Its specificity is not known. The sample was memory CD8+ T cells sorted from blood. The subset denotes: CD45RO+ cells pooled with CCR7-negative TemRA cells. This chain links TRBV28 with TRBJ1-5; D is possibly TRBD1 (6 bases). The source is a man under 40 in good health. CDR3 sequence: CASIKYRTGGQPQHF. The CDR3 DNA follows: TGTGCCAGCATCAAATACCGGACTGGGGGCCAGCCCCAGCATTTT.